This TCR beta chain is drawn from a study of T cell changes during pregnancy in multiple sclerosis (dated 2019 in TCRdb). Regarding the complete study: The study examined how the T cell repertoire changed over the course of pregnancy in women with multiple sclerosis.

For CDR1 and CDR2, the germline V gene lists SNHLY and FYNNEI. Trimming leaves V shorter by 7 bases and J shorter by 3 bases, with the junction holding 4 bases beyond the gene matches. The CDR3 holds 13 amino acids from the cysteine to the phenylalanine. The entry retains the CDR3 DNA only, 39 bases that are in frame from base 1. This clone was seen a single time. Its cognate antigen has yet to be identified. It has no much larger one-base neighbor in the sample; base qualities were not kept. The library came from the immunoSEQ multiplex PCR assay. TCRdb provides this immuneACCESS table in a form limited to in-frame rearrangements. Some clones are lacking; in checked studies, under half of them reflect an unresolved V gene, and why the rest are absent is not known. The sample has tens of thousands of clones on record, 85% to 95% of them singletons. Roughly 6.1% of the sample lies in the top ten.

This chain is built from TRBV2 and TRBJ2-7, with TRBD1 matching 9 junction bases. The sample was CD8+ T cells from peripheral blood mononuclear cells, taken in the third trimester of pregnancy. The sequence was obtained from a female donor with multiple sclerosis, enrolled in a pregnancy study. The CDR3 amino acid sequence is: CASTGQGLYEQYF. The sequenced DNA: TGTGCCAGCACTGGACAGGGGCTCTACGAGCAGTACTTC.